The 21 T cell receptor beta chains in this list originate from one sample, sequenced in a study of cytotoxic CD8 clonotypes in ibrutinib-treated CLL. Sequenced by immunoSEQ multiplex PCR; TCRdb stores in-frame clones only, minus some. The sample lists approximately 20,000 clones; roughly 80% were seen once. Sequencing was performed on PBMCs, taken before ibrutinib treatment. These receptors were obtained from a human donor with chronic lymphocytic leukemia.

The V and J genes are TRBV4-3 and TRBJ2-1, with 10 positions matching TRBD1. CDR1 is LGHNA, CDR2 YSLEER, per germline. The ends lost 5 bases at V and 2 bases at J; junction bases unmatched: 3. The CDR3 runs 15 residues. CDR3 coding DNA: TGCGCCAGCAGCGGAGACAGGGGGCCCTACAATGAGCAGTTCTTC. It encodes CASSGDRGPYNEQFF.

V is TRBV19 and J is TRBJ1-1; D unclear. The CDR3 consists of 11 residues. The germline V gene encodes CDR1 LNHDA and CDR2 SQIVND (reference sequence). V was clipped by 5 bases and J by 6 bases, with 7 bases between them. CDR3 DNA sequence: TGTGCCAGTAGTGGGCCGTCTGAAGCTTTCTTT. It is translated as CASSGPSEAFF.

The chain recombines TRBV30 with TRBJ1-6; TRBD1 agrees at 7 bases. V gave up 0 bases and J gave up 0 bases; unmatched junction bases: 5. The CDR3 is 17 amino acids. The V gene's germline CDR1 is GTSNPN and CDR2 SVGIG (reference sequence). The DNA of the CDR3 is TGTGCCTGGAGTGTACGGGCAGGGGGCTCCTATAATTCACCCCTCCACTTT. Translated, it gives CAWSVRAGGSYNSPLHF.

The chain carries TRBV5-1 and TRBJ1-6, with unresolved D. CDR3 length: 15 residues. The V gene's germline CDR1 is SGHRS and CDR2 YFSETQ. Trimming removed 5 bases from V and 8 bases from J, with 17 bases in between. The CDR3 is CASRRIGVEHSPLHF. Written as DNA, the CDR3 is TGCGCCAGCAGGCGCATAGGTGTTGAGCATTCACCCCTCCACTTT.

The count of this clone is one. The J gene is TRBJ2-7, the V gene TRBV30; 9 bases match TRBD1. J gave up 9 bases and V 5 bases, and 11 bases lay outside the gene matches. The length of the CDR3 is 13 residues. Per the germline V gene, CDR1 is GTSNPN and CDR2 is SVGIG (reference sequence). The CDR3 nucleotides are TGTGCCTGGGGGACAGGGCTAGGGTCTGGGCAGTACTTC. This codes for CAWGTGLGSGQYF.

This chain links TRBV29-1 with TRBJ1-5; a weak D match, TRBD1 (5 bases). There are 15 residues in the CDR3. V was clipped by 4 bases and J by 3 bases, with 16 bases between them. The germline V gene encodes CDR1 SQVTM and CDR2 ANQGSEA. This CDR3 reads CSVGGTGGPNQPQHF. In nucleotides, the CDR3 is TGCAGCGTTGGCGGGACGGGGGGACCCAATCAGCCCCAGCATTTT.

The rearrangement uses TRBV11-2 and TRBJ2-7; possibly TRBD1 for D (6 bases). Trimming took 1 base from V and 3 from J, leaving 16 bases between them. Per the germline V gene, CDR1 is SGHAT and CDR2 is FQNNGV. The CDR3 totals 16 residues. CDR3 residues: CASSLGRGRMDYEQYF. The CDR3 nucleotides are TGTGCCAGCAGCTTAGGCAGGGGAAGGATGGACTACGAGCAGTACTTC. The variable domain in full, completed from reference TRBV11-2 and TRBJ2-7, reads EAGVAQSPRYKIIEKRQSVAFWCNPISGHATLYWYQQILGQGPKLLIQFQNNGVVDDSQLPKDRFSAERLKGVDSTLKIQPAKLEDSAVYLCASSLGRGRMDYEQYFGPGTRLTVT.

The J gene is TRBJ1-5, the V gene TRBV7-2; 8 nucleotides agree with TRBD1. From germline, CDR1 is SGHTA and CDR2 FQGNSA. This CDR3 region has 15 residues. Trimming removed 6 bases from V and 1 base from J; junction bases left unmatched: 5. The CDR3 bases are TGTGCCAGCAGACCGACAGGGGCCAGCAATCAGCCCCAGCATTTT. This translates into CASRPTGASNQPQHF.

The chain is built from TRBV11-2 and TRBJ2-7; the D is unclear. Trimming took 4 bases from V and 2 from J, leaving 3 bases between them. From germline, CDR1 is SGHAT and CDR2 FQNNGV. CDR3 length equals 11 residues. The CDR3 reads CASSSAYEQYF. CDR3 coding DNA: TGTGCCAGCAGCTCTGCCTACGAGCAGTACTTC.

Note on this clone: A much larger clone lies one base from this, so it may be a read error. CDR3 amino acids: CAGSLIGTLNQPQHF. CDR3 nucleotides: TGTGCCGGCAGTTTAATCGGGACACTCAATCAGCCCCAGCATTTT. The rearrangement links TRBV28 to TRBJ1-5, with D tentatively TRBD1 (6 bases). Germline V gene data show CDR1 as MDHEN and CDR2 as SYDVKM. This CDR3 spans 15 amino acids.

This chain joins TRBV30 and TRBJ1-6; D unresolved. The germline V and J ends were trimmed by 5 bases and 1 base, with 12 bases remaining between them. Per germline, CDR1 GTSNPN and CDR2 SVGIG (reference sequence). The CDR3 loop spans 15 amino acids. CDR3 in amino acids: CAWQYIGSYNSPLHF. In nucleotides, the CDR3 is TGTGCCTGGCAGTACATCGGGTCCTATAATTCACCCCTCCACTTT.

The chain is built from TRBV5-6 and TRBJ2-2; 9 nucleotides align to TRBD1. This CDR3 has 16 amino acids. Germline CDR1 reads SGHDT; CDR2 reads YYEEEE. Trimming removed 4 bases from V and 1 base from J; junction bases left unmatched: 5. This chain's CDR3 is CASSVGQGQNTGELFF. Here the CDR3 DNA reads TGTGCCAGCAGCGTGGGACAGGGTCAGAACACCGGGGAGCTGTTTTTT. Full variable domain (rest looked up from reference TRBV5-6 and TRBJ2-2): DAGVTQSPTHLIKTRGQQVTLRCSPKSGHDTVSWYQQALGQGPQFIFQYYEEEERQRGNFPDRFSGHQFPNYSSELNVNALLLGDSALYLCASSVGQGQNTGELFFGEGSRLTVL.

V is TRBV30 and J is TRBJ1-1, with D possibly being TRBD1 (6 bases). The germline gives CDR1 GTSNPN, CDR2 SVGIG (reference sequence). V gave up 5 bases and J gave up 7 bases, with 11 bases separating them. The CDR3 covers 11 residues. In nucleotides, the CDR3 is TGTGCCTGGGGAACAGGGATTGAAGCTTTCTTT. This translates into CAWGTGIEAFF.

The J gene is TRBJ2-1, the V gene TRBV4-3, with 7 nucleotides matching TRBD1. Germline CDR1 LGHNA, CDR2 YSLEER. The junction had 8 bases not matched to a gene; V was cut back by 1 base and J by 5 bases. The CDR3 length is 16 residues. The CDR3 reads CASSQVTGVRHNEQFF. For the CDR3, the DNA is TGCGCCAGCAGCCAAGTTACAGGGGTTAGGCACAATGAGCAGTTCTTC.

In this sample, this clone is medium-sized. This chain uses TRBV5-6 with TRBJ1-1; D is unclear. The CDR3 is 13 amino acids. V shed 3 bases and J shed 2 bases, with 8 bases lying between them. The germline gives CDR1 SGHDT, CDR2 YYEEEE. This CDR3 is CASSYNSNTEAFF. CDR3 in DNA: TGTGCCAGCAGCTATAACAGTAACACTGAAGCTTTCTTT.

This sequence joins TRBV4-2 and TRBJ2-2; D is uncertain. The germline V gene encodes CDR1 LGHNA and CDR2 YNFKEQ. The CDR3 runs 12 residues. The ends were cut back, 1 base at V and 8 bases at J, with 5 bases in the middle. The CDR3 region has the DNA TGTGCCAGCAGCCAAGGTAGAGGGGAGCTGTTTTTT. This encodes CASSQGRGELFF.

This sequence joins TRBV11-2 and TRBJ2-1; the D is unclear. Germline lookup yields CDR1 SGHAT and CDR2 FQNNGV. With 6 bases removed from V and 4 bases from J, the gap between germline ends came to 7 bases. The CDR3 sequence is 12 residues long. The CDR3 sequence is CASSRAYNEQFF. The CDR3 DNA reads as TGTGCCAGCAGTCGGGCGTACAATGAGCAGTTCTTC.

This chain joins TRBV25-1 and TRBJ2-3, with TRBD1 matching 7 bases. V was clipped by 3 bases and J by 0 bases; unmatched bases: 3. The CDR3 runs to 15 residues. Germline values: CDR1 MGHDK, CDR2 SYGVNS. The DNA of the CDR3 is TGTGCCAGCAGTGACCCGGGACAGAGCACAGATACGCAGTATTTT. It is translated as CASSDPGQSTDTQYF.

This clone showed up just once. The chain joins TRBV20-1 to TRBJ2-1, with TRBD1 identical over 8 bases. Germline lookup yields CDR1 DFQATT and CDR2 SNEGSKA (reference sequence). With 5 bases clipped from V and 8 bases from J, the junction kept 2 bases outside the gene matches. The CDR3 spans 11 residues. The CDR3 DNA follows: TGCAGTGCTGACAGGGGCTATGAGCAGTTCTTC. It specifies CSADRGYEQFF.

The chain joins TRBV6-1 to TRBJ1-2, with D uncertain. V gave up 4 bases and J gave up 3 bases, with 6 bases separating them. This CDR3 contains 12 residues. Germline V CDR1 and CDR2: MNHNS, SASEGT. The CDR3 bases are TGTGCCAGCAGTGGAGAGGACTATGGCTACACCTTC. It translates to CASSGEDYGYTF.

The CDR3 region has the DNA TGTGCCAGTAGTATTGGCAGGGGGCCGAACACCGGGGAGCTGTTTTTT. This gives the protein CASSIGRGPNTGELFF. The V gene is TRBV19, the J gene TRBJ2-2; 8 nucleotides agree with TRBD1. CDR1 and CDR2 (germline): LNHDA, SQIVND (reference sequence). J was trimmed by 0 bases and V by 3 bases; bases with no gene match: 3. The length of the CDR3 is 16 residues.